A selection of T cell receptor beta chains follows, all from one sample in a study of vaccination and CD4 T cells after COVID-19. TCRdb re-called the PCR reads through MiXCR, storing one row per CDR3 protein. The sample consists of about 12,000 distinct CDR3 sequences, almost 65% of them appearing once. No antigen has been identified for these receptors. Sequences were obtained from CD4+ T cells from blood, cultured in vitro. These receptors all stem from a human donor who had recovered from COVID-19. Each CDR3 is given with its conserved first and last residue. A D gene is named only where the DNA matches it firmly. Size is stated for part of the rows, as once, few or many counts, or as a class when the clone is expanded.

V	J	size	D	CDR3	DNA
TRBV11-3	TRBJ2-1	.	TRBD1	CASSFRDSRVYNEQFF	TGTGCCAGCAGCTTCCGGGACAGCCGGGTCTACAATGAGCAGTTCTTC
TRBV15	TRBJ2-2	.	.	CATSRFTKNTGELFF	TGTGCCACCAGCAGGTTTACAAAGAACACCGGGGAGCTGTTTTTT
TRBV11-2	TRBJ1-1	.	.	CASSLGPVTEAFF	TGTGCCAGCAGCTTAGGCCCAGTTACTGAAGCTTTCTTT
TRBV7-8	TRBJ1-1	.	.	CASTRGESTEAFF	TGTGCCAGCACCCGGGGGGAATCCACTGAAGCTTTCTTT
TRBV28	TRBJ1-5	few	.	CASTTLSIQGRFFSNQPQHF	TGTGCCAGCACTACCCTCTCGATCCAAGGACGGTTTTTTAGCAATCAGCCCCAGCATTTT
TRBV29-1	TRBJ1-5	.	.	CSVQGLGSNQPQHF	TGCAGCGTTCAGGGACTTGGAAGCAATCAGCCCCAGCATTTT
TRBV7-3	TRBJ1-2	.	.	CASSLTGGRQYGYTF	TGTGCCAGCAGCTTAACAGGGGGTAGGCAATATGGCTACACCTTC
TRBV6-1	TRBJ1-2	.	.	CASRYRNYGYTF	TGTGCCAGCCGGTACAGGAACTATGGCTACACCTTC
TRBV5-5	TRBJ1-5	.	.	CASSSLGNNQPQHF	TGTGCCAGCAGCTCCCTCGGGAACAATCAGCCCCAGCATTTT
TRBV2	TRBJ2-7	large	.	CASSRGYEQYF	TGTGCCAGCAGCCGGGGGTACGAGCAGTACTTC
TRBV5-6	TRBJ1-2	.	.	CASSLRGGYTF	TGTGCCAGCAGCTTGAGGGGTGGCTACACCTTC
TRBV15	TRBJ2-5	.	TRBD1	CATSAGGRWETQYF	TGTGCCACCAGCGCAGGGGGCCGGTGGGAGACCCAGTACTTC
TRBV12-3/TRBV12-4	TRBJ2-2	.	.	CASSFSSGELFF	TGTGCCAGCAGTTTTAGTTCCGGGGAGCTGTTTTTT
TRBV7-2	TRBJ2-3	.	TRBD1	CASSPGQGDTDTQYF	TGTGCCAGCAGCCCGGGACAGGGGGACACAGATACGCAGTATTTT
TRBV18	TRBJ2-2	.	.	CASSPQGPGELFF	TGTGCCAGCTCACCACAGGGGCCCGGGGAGCTGTTTTTT
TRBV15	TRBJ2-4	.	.	CATSGLPGGGIQYF	TGTGCCACCAGCGGCCTTCCAGGGGGGGGCATTCAGTACTTC
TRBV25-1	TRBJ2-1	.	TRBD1	CASSESKGALNEQFF	TGTGCCAGCAGTGAATCAAAGGGGGCCCTCAATGAGCAGTTCTTC
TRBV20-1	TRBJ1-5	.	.	CSAVSPGDSNQPQHF	TGCAGTGCTGTTAGCCCGGGAGACAGCAATCAGCCCCAGCATTTT
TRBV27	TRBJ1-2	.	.	CASSFRGQYGYTF	TGTGCCAGCAGTTTCAGGGGTCAATATGGCTACACCTTC
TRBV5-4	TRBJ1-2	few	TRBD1	CASSSPLDRQGTSF	TGTGCCAGCAGCTCCCCATTAGATAGACAGGGGACTTCCTTC
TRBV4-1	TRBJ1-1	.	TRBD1	CASSHSQGVDTEAFF	TGCGCCAGCAGCCACTCACAGGGGGTTGACACTGAAGCTTTCTTT
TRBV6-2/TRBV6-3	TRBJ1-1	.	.	CASTQRPTNTEAFF	TGTGCCAGCACCCAGCGGCCGACCAACACTGAAGCTTTCTTT
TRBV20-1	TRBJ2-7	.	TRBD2	CSASRLAGSEQYF	TGCAGTGCTAGTAGACTAGCGGGAAGTGAGCAGTACTTC
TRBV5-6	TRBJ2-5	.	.	CASSLALSKETQYF	TGTGCCAGCAGCTTGGCCCTCAGTAAAGAGACCCAGTACTTC
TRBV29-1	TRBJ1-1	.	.	CSVEMAGTEAFF	TGCAGCGTTGAGATGGCGGGAACCGAAGCTTTCTTT
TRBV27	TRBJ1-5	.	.	CASSPNPYQPQHF	TGTGCCAGCAGCCCAAATCCCTATCAGCCCCAGCATTTT